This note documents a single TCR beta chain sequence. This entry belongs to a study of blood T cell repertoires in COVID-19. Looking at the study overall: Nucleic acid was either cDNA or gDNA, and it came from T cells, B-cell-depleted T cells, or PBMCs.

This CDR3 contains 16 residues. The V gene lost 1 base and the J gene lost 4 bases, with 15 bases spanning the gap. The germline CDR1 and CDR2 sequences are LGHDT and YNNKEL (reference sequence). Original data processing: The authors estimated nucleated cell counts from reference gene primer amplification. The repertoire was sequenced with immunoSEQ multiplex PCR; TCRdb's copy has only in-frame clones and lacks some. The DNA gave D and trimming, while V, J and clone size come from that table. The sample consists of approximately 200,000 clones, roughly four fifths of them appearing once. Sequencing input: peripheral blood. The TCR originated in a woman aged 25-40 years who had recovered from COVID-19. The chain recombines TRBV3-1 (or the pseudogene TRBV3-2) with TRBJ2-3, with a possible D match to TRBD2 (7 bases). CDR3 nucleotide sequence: TGTGCCAGCAGCCAAGGAGGGGGAGGGCTGGCAGATACGCAGTATTTT. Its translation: CASSQGGGGLADTQYF.